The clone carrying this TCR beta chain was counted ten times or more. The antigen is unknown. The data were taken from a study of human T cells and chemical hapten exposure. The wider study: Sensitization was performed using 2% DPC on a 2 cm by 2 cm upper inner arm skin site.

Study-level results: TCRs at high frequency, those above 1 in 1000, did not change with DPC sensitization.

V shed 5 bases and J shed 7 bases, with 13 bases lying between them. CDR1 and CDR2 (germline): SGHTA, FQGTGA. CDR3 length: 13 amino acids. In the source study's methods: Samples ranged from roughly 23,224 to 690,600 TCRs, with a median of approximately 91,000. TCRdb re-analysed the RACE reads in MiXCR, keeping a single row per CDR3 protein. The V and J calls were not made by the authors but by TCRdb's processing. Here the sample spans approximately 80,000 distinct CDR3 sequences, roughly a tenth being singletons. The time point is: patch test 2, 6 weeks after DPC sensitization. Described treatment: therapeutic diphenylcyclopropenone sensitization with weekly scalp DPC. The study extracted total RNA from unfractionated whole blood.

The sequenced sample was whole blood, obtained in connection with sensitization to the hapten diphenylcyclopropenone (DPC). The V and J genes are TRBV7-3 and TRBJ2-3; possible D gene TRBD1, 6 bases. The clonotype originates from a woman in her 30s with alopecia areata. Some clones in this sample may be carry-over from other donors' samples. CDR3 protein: CASSHGTKYTQYF. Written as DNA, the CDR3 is TGTGCCAGCAGCCACGGGACAAAATATACGCAGTATTTT.